This T cell receptor beta chain was sequenced in a study of T cell responses to AZD1222 COVID-19 vaccine. V was pared by 5 bases and J by 5 bases, with 13 bases between. Germline CDR1 is SEHNR and CDR2 is FQNEAQ (reference sequence). The CDR3 spans 13 residues. Study-wide results and limits: Per reports, nearly half of all spike-specific TCRs target regions that are unmutated in variants. Spike-specific TCR breadth and depth went up after people got two AZD1222 doses.

Assay: immunoSEQ multiplex PCR; the TCRdb copy retains only in-frame clones and omits some. Here the sample spans 150,000 to 160,000 clones, roughly 90% being singletons. This clone was found once. No antigen is known for it. The chain has TRBV7-9 and TRBJ2-7; D may be TRBD1 (6 bases). This receptor was obtained from an adult who received the AZD1222 COVID-19 vaccine. The material sequenced was peripheral blood, taken 28 days after the second AZD1222 dose. The CDR3 loop is CASSLPGEHEQYF. As DNA, the CDR3 is TGTGCCAGCAGCCTACCAGGGGAACACGAGCAGTACTTC.